One and the same sample provided the 6 T cell receptor beta chains below, sequenced in a study of cytomegalovirus exposure and HLA in healthy donors. Method: immunoSEQ multiplex PCR; TCRdb's copy keeps in-frame clones and lacks some. The sample yields roughly 52,000 clones, 90% seen once. Sequencing used PBMCs. The receptors shown here come from a young man in good health and CMV-seronegative.

The V gene is TRBV4-1, the J gene TRBJ2-7, with 9 bases identical to TRBD2. Trimming took 3 bases from V and 3 from J; bases not matched to a gene: 6. The germline CDR1 and CDR2 sequences are MGHRA and YSYEKL. The CDR3 loop spans 15 amino acids. CDR3 region: CASSQRAGGVYEQYF. CDR3 coding DNA: TGCGCCAGCAGCCAGAGGGCGGGAGGGGTCTACGAGCAGTACTTC.

This clone showed up just once. The CDR3 DNA reads as TGTGCCAGTAGTATAGGAGCAGGGTCGGGCACTGAAGCTTTCTTT. It specifies CASSIGAGSGTEAFF. The J gene is TRBJ1-1, the V gene TRBV19, with D perhaps TRBD1 (5 bases). The V gene lost 1 base and the J gene lost 4 bases, with 13 bases spanning the gap. CDR3 length: 15 residues. Looked up from germline, CDR1 is LNHDA and CDR2 is SQIVND (reference sequence).

This chain connects TRBV28 to TRBJ1-1; 7 bases fit TRBD1. Trimming took 4 bases from V and 6 from J; bases not matched to a gene: 5. The CDR3 length is 13 residues. The V gene's germline CDR1 is MDHEN and CDR2 SYDVKM. CDR3 amino acids: CASSSPDRAEAFF. As DNA, the CDR3 is TGTGCCAGCAGTTCTCCTGACAGGGCTGAAGCTTTCTTT.

In this sample, this clone turned up once. The rearrangement links TRBV27 to TRBJ2-7; 7 bases align to TRBD2. The V and J ends lost 3 bases and 4 bases, in that order; junction bases with no gene match: 9. The CDR3 runs 15 residues. In germline, CDR1 is MNHEY, CDR2 SMNVEV (reference sequence). The CDR3 loop reads CASSFGSGGGYEQYF. CDR3 sequence (DNA): TGTGCCAGCAGTTTCGGCTCGGGAGGTGGTTACGAGCAGTACTTC.

The chain is built from TRBV6-5 and TRBJ1-2, with D unclear. Trimming removed 4 bases at V and 4 bases at J, with 13 bases between. The CDR3 is made up of 14 amino acids. The germline V gene has CDR1 MNHEY and CDR2 SVGAGI. CDR3 loop: CASSFSMGGYGYTF. The DNA of the CDR3 is TGTGCCAGCAGTTTTTCCATGGGAGGCTATGGCTACACCTTC.

The rearrangement uses TRBV6-1 and TRBJ2-6; D might be TRBD2 (5 bases). The CDR3 totals 15 residues. Trimming took off 7 bases at V and 5 bases at J, with 15 bases between the two ends. Germline lookup yields CDR1 MNHNS and CDR2 SASEGT. The CDR3 protein is CASIGTGSWANVLTF. The CDR3 DNA reads TGTGCCAGCATTGGCACGGGGAGCTGGGCCAACGTCCTGACTTTC.